Here is one T cell receptor beta chain with its context. Its antigen is unknown. Data came from immunoSEQ multiplex PCR; TCRdb stores just in-frame clones and leaves some out. The table lists some 210,000 clones, roughly 85% of them singletons, with less than 7% in the top ten. This sample is part of a study of cytomegalovirus exposure and HLA in healthy donors. Study-wide context: The 120 or so validation repertoires used a platform that matched the one used for the approximately 670 first-cohort repertoires, as a later analysis reported. Study-wide findings and caveats: According to a later analysis, TCR clusters from the first cohort tended to co-occur in the 120 or so validation repertoires. For cytomegalovirus status, the classifier reportedly gave diagnoses with high specificity and sensitivity. The investigators catalogued 150 or so TCR beta chains as cytomegalovirus-associated.

V dropped 5 bases and J dropped 6; count of bases not matched to a gene: 6. Looked up from germline, CDR1 is MNHEY and CDR2 is SMNVEV (reference sequence). The CDR3 length is 16 residues. This receptor was taken from a woman between 18 and 30 years old in good health and CMV-seronegative. The sample consisted of PBMCs. The chain uses TRBV27 and TRBJ2-2; TRBD2 matches 13 bases. The CDR3 spells CASSTGLAGFAGELFF. Written as DNA, the CDR3 is TGTGCCAGCAGTACGGGACTAGCGGGATTCGCCGGGGAGCTGTTTTTT.